This T cell receptor (beta chain) appears in the sequencing data of a study of naive and memory T cell subsets. Findings and limits, study-wide: TCR abundance followed a power law differing between naive and memory subsets. Over 85% of naive TCR sequences appeared only once, unlike memory subsets.

Deletions cut 6 bases from V and 0 bases from J, with 9 bases between. The germline gives CDR1 MDHEN, CDR2 SYDVKM. The CDR3 is made up of 15 amino acids. After CD4 positive bead selection, the CD4-negative fraction gave CD8 T cells. This clonotype has only a few counts. Its antigen is as yet unknown. An equimolar mix of two oligonucleotides served as the beta constant-region primer for TRBC1 and TRBC2. Nested alpha and beta constant-region primers with the SP2 primer drove four PCR rounds on ligated cDNA. The cDNA 3' end received a ligated single-stranded oligonucleotide carrying the SP2 primer and a 12-nucleotide UMI. TCRdb recomputed calls from the UMI-ligation and nested PCR reads with MiXCR, one row per CDR3 protein. The sample has some 110,000 distinct CDR3 sequences; 36% are singletons.

The source of this sequence is a human donor in good health. The J gene is TRBJ1-6, the V gene TRBV28, with D unclear. Sequencing was done on a sample of central memory CD4+ T cells from blood. The CDR3 loop is CASSRESSYNSPLHF. CDR3 in DNA: TGTGCCAGCAGCCGGGAGAGCTCCTATAATTCACCCCTCCACTTT.